This T cell receptor beta chain was observed in a study of T cells in women clearing cervical HPV infection. General study findings and limits: Repertoire richness, not evenness, was significantly elevated in CIN3+ cases versus controls. T-cell numbers per sample were unknown and may explain richness differences.

A word on this clone: Its target is unknown. The read ends 3 residues early relative to the CDR3; the germline J gene fills the gap.

Prevalent HPV16 infections were excluded; only incident single HPV16 infections included. Germline V lookup: CDR1 MGHRA, CDR2 YSYEKL. The junction had 6 bases not matched to a gene; V was cut back by 4 bases and J by 0 bases. This CDR3 comprises 16 residues. Assay used: immunoSEQ multiplex PCR; TCRdb lists only in-frame clones, some missing. The sample includes about 29,000 clones. Sequences were obtained from blood buffy coat. The clonotype comes from a woman aged 18 to 75 with a cervical HPV16 infection that either progressed to CIN3+ or cleared (not recorded which). This chain connects TRBV4-1 to TRBJ2-7; 10 bases map to TRBD2. The DNA read from the CDR3 is TGCGCCAGCAGCCGCCAACCTAGCGGGAGCTCCTACGAG. This translates into CASSRQPSGSSYE. The full CDR3 protein reads CASSRQPSGSSYEQYF.